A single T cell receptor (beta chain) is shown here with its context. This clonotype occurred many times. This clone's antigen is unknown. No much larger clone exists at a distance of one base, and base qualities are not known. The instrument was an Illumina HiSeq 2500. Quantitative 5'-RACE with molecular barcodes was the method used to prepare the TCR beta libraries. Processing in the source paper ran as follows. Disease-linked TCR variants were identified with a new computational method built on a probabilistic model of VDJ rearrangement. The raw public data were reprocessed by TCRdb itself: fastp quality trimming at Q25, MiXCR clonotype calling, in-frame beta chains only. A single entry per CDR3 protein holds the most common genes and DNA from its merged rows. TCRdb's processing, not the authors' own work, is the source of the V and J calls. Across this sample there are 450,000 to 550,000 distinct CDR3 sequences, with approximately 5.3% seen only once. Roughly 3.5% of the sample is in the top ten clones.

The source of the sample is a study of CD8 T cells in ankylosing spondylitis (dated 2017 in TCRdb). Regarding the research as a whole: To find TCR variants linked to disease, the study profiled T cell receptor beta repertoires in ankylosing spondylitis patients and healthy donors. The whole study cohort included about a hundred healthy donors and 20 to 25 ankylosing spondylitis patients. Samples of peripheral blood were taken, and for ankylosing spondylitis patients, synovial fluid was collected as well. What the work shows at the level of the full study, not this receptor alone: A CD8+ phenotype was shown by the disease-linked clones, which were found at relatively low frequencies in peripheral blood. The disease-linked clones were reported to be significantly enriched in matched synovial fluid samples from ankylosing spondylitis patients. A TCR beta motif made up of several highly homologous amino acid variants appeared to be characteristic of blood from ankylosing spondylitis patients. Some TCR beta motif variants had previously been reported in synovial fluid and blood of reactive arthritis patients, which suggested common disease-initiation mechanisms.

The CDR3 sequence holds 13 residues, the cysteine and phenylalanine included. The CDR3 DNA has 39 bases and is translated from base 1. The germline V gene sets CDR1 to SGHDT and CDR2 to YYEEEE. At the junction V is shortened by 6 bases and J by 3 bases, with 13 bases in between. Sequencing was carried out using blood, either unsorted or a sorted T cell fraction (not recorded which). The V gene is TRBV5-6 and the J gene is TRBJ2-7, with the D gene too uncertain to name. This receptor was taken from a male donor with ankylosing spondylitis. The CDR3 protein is CASTDGDRYEQYF. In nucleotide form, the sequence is TGTGCCAGCACCGACGGTGATCGCTACGAGCAGTACTTC.